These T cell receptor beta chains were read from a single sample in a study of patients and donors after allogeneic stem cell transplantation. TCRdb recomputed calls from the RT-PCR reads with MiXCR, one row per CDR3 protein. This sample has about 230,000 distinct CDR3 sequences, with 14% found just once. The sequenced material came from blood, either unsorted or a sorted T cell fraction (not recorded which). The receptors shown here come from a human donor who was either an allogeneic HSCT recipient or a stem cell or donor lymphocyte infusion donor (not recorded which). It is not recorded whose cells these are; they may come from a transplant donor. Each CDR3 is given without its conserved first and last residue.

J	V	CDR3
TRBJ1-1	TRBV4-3	ASSQDSGFNAF
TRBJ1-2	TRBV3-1	ASSQGTGSHGYT
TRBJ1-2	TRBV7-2	ASSLENRGYGYT
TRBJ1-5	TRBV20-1	SARGRASNQPQH
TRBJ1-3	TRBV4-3	ASSLTPESSGNTIY
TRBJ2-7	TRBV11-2	ASSLYQGREQY
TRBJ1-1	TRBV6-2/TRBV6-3	ASTSVGTEAF
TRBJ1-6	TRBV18	ASSPPGRRRSPLH
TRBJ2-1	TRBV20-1	SARSGASSYNEQF
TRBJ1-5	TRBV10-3	AIDGTGSNQPQH
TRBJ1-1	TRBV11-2	ASDGSRGHTEAF
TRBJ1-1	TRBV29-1	SVEPNGDTEAF
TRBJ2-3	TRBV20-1	SAKEGGDTDTQY
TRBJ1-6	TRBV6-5	ASSYSRAGKGSPLH
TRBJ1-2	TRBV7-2	ASSLGARRHNYGYT
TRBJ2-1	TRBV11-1	ASLGTGGSYNEQF
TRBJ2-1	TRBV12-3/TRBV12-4	ASRHSGNHNEQF
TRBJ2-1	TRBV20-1	SADTYNEQF
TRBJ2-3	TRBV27	ASSSATGFRGTDTQY
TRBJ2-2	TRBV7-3	ASSQAGADTGELF
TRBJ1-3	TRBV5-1	ASSLRPGAGNTIY
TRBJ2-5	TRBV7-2	ASSFTHQETQY
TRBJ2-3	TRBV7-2	ASSPGGALADTQY
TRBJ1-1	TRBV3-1	ASSLGKNTEAF
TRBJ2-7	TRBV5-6	ASSIPPTGHVYEQY
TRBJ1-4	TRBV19	DSSRQLNEKLF
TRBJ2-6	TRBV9	ASSVELRGSGANVLT
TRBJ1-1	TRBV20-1	SASSQGTEAF
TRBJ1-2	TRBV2	ASSDGPYGYT
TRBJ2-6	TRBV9	ASSVGGTGDSGANVLT
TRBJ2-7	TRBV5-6	ASSSGPGNYEQY
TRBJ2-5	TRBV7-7	ASSPGKGLGTQY
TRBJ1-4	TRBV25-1	ASSGGTGGEKLF
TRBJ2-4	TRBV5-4	ASSWGGLLEENIQY
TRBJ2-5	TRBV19	ASSVDRLKETQY
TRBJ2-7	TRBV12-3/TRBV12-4	ASSLLGIGSYEQY
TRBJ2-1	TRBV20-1	SASKRDRALRDEQF
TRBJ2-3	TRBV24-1	ATSDRLAILADTQY
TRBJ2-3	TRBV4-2	ASSQGGSTDTQY
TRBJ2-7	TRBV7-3	ASSSRDRVTYEQY
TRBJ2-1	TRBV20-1	SARSPTSGRADEQF
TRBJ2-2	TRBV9	ASSVELAGNTGELF